The clone carrying this TCR beta chain was seen a handful of times. Repertoires were generated with immunoSEQ multiplex PCR, while TCRdb's copy carries only in-frame clones and drops some. The sample consists of tens of thousands of clones, roughly 86% of them appearing once. This CDR3 is 13 amino acids long. V was pared by 6 bases and J by 0 bases, with 0 bases of the junction left unmatched. Germline V gene data show CDR1 as SGHNT and CDR2 as YENEEA. This record belongs to a study of blood T cell repertoires in COVID-19. This chain links TRBV11-3 with TRBJ1-1, with 8 bases fitting TRBD1. The source material was peripheral blood. The receptor comes from a man between 60 and 75 years old with COVID-19, enrolled during active disease. CDR3 residues: CASRDRVNTEAFF. The CDR3 nucleotides are TGTGCCAGCAGGGACAGGGTGAACACTGAAGCTTTCTTT. The full variable domain, rest sourced from reference TRBV11-3 and TRBJ1-1, is EAGVVQSPRYKIIEKKQPVAFWCNPISGHNTLYWYLQNLGQGPELLIRYENEEAVDDSQLPKDRFSAERLKGVDSTLKIQPAELGDSAVYLCASRDRVNTEAFFGQGTRLTVV.